One sample yielded the 10 T cell receptor beta chains listed below, sequenced in a study of shared T cell receptors in the human thymus. The protocol was immunoSEQ multiplex PCR, while the TCRdb copy is restricted to in-frame clones and leaves out a portion. The sample yields 650,000 to 950,000 clones, around 85% seen once. Separately, the same data were catalogued under a study of human thymus T cells.

Sequenced material: thymocytes. The receptors here all came from a girl less than two years old with a congenital heart defect.

The genes are TRBV6-5 and TRBJ1-6; 8 nucleotides agree with TRBD1. The CDR3 is made up of 13 amino acids. Germline V gene data show CDR1 as MNHEY and CDR2 as SVGAGI. Unmatched junction bases numbered 4, after V lost 5 bases and J lost 10 bases. CDR3 nucleotide sequence: TGTGCCAGCAGTACGGACAGGGCCTCACCCCTCCACTTT. Amino acid sequence: CASSTDRASPLHF.

The chain joins TRBV6-5 to TRBJ1-5; tentative D call: TRBD1 (6 bases). This CDR3 has 15 amino acids. Germline V gives CDR1 MNHEY, CDR2 SVGAGI. Trimming left V 3 bases short and J 4 bases short, with 13 bases between. The CDR3 reads CASSYYGRGNQPQHF. The CDR3 DNA reads TGTGCCAGCAGTTATTATGGCAGGGGAAATCAGCCCCAGCATTTT.

The chain is built from TRBV9 and TRBJ2-1, with D maybe TRBD1 (5 bases). CDR3 size: 15 residues. Germline V gene lookup returns CDR1 SGDLS and CDR2 YYNGEE. V dropped 0 bases and J dropped 5 bases, with 12 bases sitting between them. CDR3 loop: CASSVDVGLDNEQFF. CDR3 sequence (DNA): TGTGCCAGCAGCGTAGATGTGGGGCTAGACAATGAGCAGTTCTTC.

A word on this clone: A junction end diverges from the germline sequence, so it may reflect a read error. This chain uses TRBV7-8 with TRBJ1-5; D is perhaps TRBD1 (6 bases). Germline V lookup: CDR1 SGHVS, CDR2 FQNEAQ. The CDR3 contains 15 residues. The CDR3 reads CTSSLYRDSNQPQHF. Here the CDR3 DNA reads TGTACCAGCAGCTTATACAGGGATAGCAATCAGCCCCAGCATTTT.

The chain carries TRBV28 and TRBJ1-2; TRBD1 might be the D (6 bases). This CDR3 is built from 14 residues. V was cut by 5 bases and J by 3 bases, with 13 bases left in between. Germline CDR1 MDHEN, CDR2 SYDVKM. DNA of the CDR3: TGTGCCAGCAGTCTCCCCCCAGGGGACTATGGCTACACCTTC. It encodes CASSLPPGDYGYTF.

The rearrangement links TRBV20-1 to TRBJ1-1; D gene unclear. Trimming cost V 3 bases and J 5 bases, with 4 bases left between them. CDR3 length: 10 amino acids. The germline V gene encodes CDR1 DFQATT and CDR2 SNEGSKA (reference sequence). CDR3 sequence (DNA): TGCAGTGCTAGTTATACTGAAGCTTTCTTT. The encoded protein is CSASYTEAFF.

The chain is built from TRBV7-3 and TRBJ1-5; TRBD1 might be the D (5 bases). This CDR3 spans 14 amino acids. Germline CDR1 SGHTA, CDR2 FQGTGA. Trimming took off 1 base at V and 6 bases at J, with 10 bases between the two ends. CDR3: CASSLRLQGQPQHF. For the CDR3, the DNA is TGTGCCAGCAGCTTAAGACTTCAGGGTCAGCCCCAGCATTTT.

This clone was seen only once. The gene calls are TRBV5-4 and TRBJ1-4; D gene unclear. V lost 2 bases to trimming and J lost 8 bases, with 10 bases between them. Germline CDR1 SGHNT, CDR2 YYREEE (reference sequence). The CDR3 covers 13 residues. CDR3: CASSFPKSEKLFF. The CDR3 nucleotides are TGTGCCAGCAGCTTCCCTAAAAGCGAAAAACTGTTTTTT.

CDR3 loop: CASSRTSMDRVDTEAFF. In nucleotides, the CDR3 is TGTGCCAGCAGTCGAACTTCGATGGACAGGGTTGACACTGAAGCTTTCTTT. V usage is TRBV2 and J usage is TRBJ1-1; 8 bases fit TRBD1. The CDR3 loop spans 17 amino acids. Germline V gene lookup returns CDR1 SNHLY and CDR2 FYNNEI. V was pared by 5 bases and J by 3 bases, with 14 bases of the junction left unmatched.

The chain uses TRBV6-1 and TRBJ1-1, with D unclear. This CDR3 region has 12 residues. The germline gives CDR1 MNHNS, CDR2 SASEGT. Between the trimmed V and J ends, which lost 7 bases and 8 bases, there was a span of 14 bases. The CDR3 DNA sequence: TGTGCCAGCACTCCCGGAGTGACCGAAGCTTTCTTT. Protein product: CASTPGVTEAFF.